This T cell receptor beta chain was recorded in a study of shared clonotypes between healthy human individuals (TCRdb year 2020). Notes on the research overall: A couple of women and three men aged 18 to 49 years were included in the cohort. Blood TCR repertoires of four to six healthy adults were deeply sequenced to estimate repertoire size and the extent of clonotype sharing between individuals. Different laboratories and diverse techniques were used to prepare libraries and sequence TCR repertoires, to increase sequencing depth and limit assay-specific biases. Each donor's leukapheresis produced roughly between roughly 0.85 and 10 billion PBMCs. Results the study describes overall, beyond this receptor: Only blood was sampled, and tissue TCR repertoires likely differ from those in blood. Because the study included only a small number of donors, the genetic and exposure-history diversity represented was limited. Pairwise subsampling led to the expectation that sequencing depth would affect the degree of clonotype sharing among donors.

Using the deep immunoSEQ assay, TCR CDR3 regions were amplified from genomic DNA by multiplex PCR. Extracted genomic DNA from each cell subset was distributed evenly across all wells of several immunoSEQ 96-well plates, and each plate was treated as a replicate. Each replicate PCR for unsorted PBMC received 300 to 350 ng genomic DNA, equal to approximately 29,000 T cell genomes. Unsorted PBMC genomic DNA was sequenced across ten immunoSEQ deep assay plates. The purified libraries were quantified using a Qubit 3.0 fluorometer, sized with a Bioanalyzer 2100, and then quantified again using the KAPA Library Quantification kit. Each immunoSEQ 96-well plate was sequenced on its own single-read 150-cycle Illumina NextSeq 550 flow cell. For the original study's pipeline: Because the immunoSEQ output held only junctional sequences and lacked quality scores, the filtering could not match the filtering applied to full-length reads. To assign V/J genes and CDR3, sequences were annotated against IMGT germline references using PyIR, a Python wrapper for IgBLAST v1.9. Reads were filtered out if the reads had weak V/J assignments (E-value above 1e-6), no CDR3, stop codons, out-of-frame junctions, or ambiguous translated residues. V3J clonotypes were defined as sequences sharing the same inferred V gene, J gene, and CDR3 amino acid sequence. The percentage overlap between two repertoires was calculated by dividing the number of shared unique clonotypes by the size of the smaller repertoire. RTK rarefaction, the Chao1 estimator, and Recon v2.1 estimates of unobserved clonotypes were used to assess repertoire richness. TCRdb re-hosts the immuneACCESS table, in-frame sequences only. Its copies lack some clones; in the studies checked, an unresolved V gene accounts for under half of them, and the cause for the rest is not known. That table furnishes V, J and clone size, whereas the DNA furnished D and trimming. In this sample the table shows hundreds of thousands of clones, around 81% of which occur a single time. The ten largest clones capture about 11% of the sample.

Healthy HIV-negative adults with no recently reported acute infections or vaccinations were included as donors. Only Caucasian adults living in Nashville, Tennessee, USA were represented among the donors. For unsorted samples, around 85 million PBMCs were counted, and genomic DNA was extracted using the QIAamp DNA Blood Mini kit. After blood collection by leukapheresis, PBMCs were isolated using Ficoll-Histopaque density gradient centrifugation and then cryopreserved in the vapor phase of liquid nitrogen. V is cut by 0 bases and J by 2 bases, and the space between the germline ends is 8 bases. Looking up the germline V gene yields CDR1 KGHSH and CDR2 LQKENI. The cysteine opens and the phenylalanine closes a CDR3 of 14 amino acids. The retained sequence is limited to the CDR3, 42 bases, with the frame set at the first base. As to this clone: Its antigen is currently not known. No per-base quality is available; no much larger clone lies one base away.

The sequence links TRBV18 to TRBJ2-7; the D gene identity is not certain. This clonotype originated in a middle-aged woman in good health. Some clones in this sample may be carry-over from other donors' samples. Sequencing was carried out using PBMCs. CDR3 loop: CASSPPLDTYEQYF. DNA sequence: TGTGCCAGCTCACCACCTTTGGATACCTACGAGCAGTACTTC.